This entry lists 26 T cell receptor beta chains sequenced from one sample in a study of blood T cell repertoires in COVID-19. Sequencing was performed with immunoSEQ multiplex PCR; in TCRdb, only in-frame clones are kept and a portion is missing. The top ten hold roughly a fifth of the sample, which has approximately 210,000 clones, around four fifths seen once. Material: peripheral blood. These receptors all come from a human donor in a cohort sampled during active COVID-19.

The chain joins TRBV30 to TRBJ2-1; no definite D call. The CDR3 totals 14 residues. Trimming pared 4 bases from V and 0 bases from J, leaving 10 bases between. Germline V CDR1 and CDR2: GTSNPN, SVGIG (reference sequence). CDR3 residues: CAWKQQSSYNEQFF. CDR3 nucleotides: TGTGCCTGGAAGCAACAGAGCTCCTACAATGAGCAGTTCTTC.

This clone occurred many times. The chain links TRBV27 to TRBJ1-2; D is unclear. The CDR3 is 13 residues long. Trimming left V 5 bases short and J 7 bases short, with 14 bases between. Germline CDR1 and CDR2: MNHEY and SMNVEV (reference sequence). The CDR3 sequence: CASSAGPGSGYTF. CDR3 coding DNA: TGTGCCAGCAGTGCGGGCCCAGGTTCTGGCTACACCTTC.

This chain links TRBV28 with TRBJ1-3; D gene ambiguous. Germline loops: CDR1 MDHEN, CDR2 SYDVKM. V dropped 6 bases and J dropped 0 bases, with 12 bases sitting between them. The CDR3 runs to 15 residues. The CDR3: CASSPGVGSGNTIYF. The CDR3 DNA reads as TGTGCCAGCAGCCCCGGAGTAGGCTCTGGAAACACCATATATTTT.

The V and J genes are TRBV3-1 (or the pseudogene TRBV3-2) and TRBJ2-5, with 8 bases that match TRBD2. The CDR3 totals 16 residues. Germline V gene data show CDR1 as LGHDT and CDR2 as YNNKEL (reference sequence). The V gene end was trimmed by 2 bases and the J gene end by 2 bases; junction bases not matched to a gene: 7. For the CDR3, the DNA is TGTGCCAGCAGCCAATTAGCGGGGCCCCAACAAGAGACCCAGTACTTC. Its translation: CASSQLAGPQQETQYF.

V usage is TRBV7-2 and J usage is TRBJ1-1, with 9 positions matching TRBD1. The CDR3 is 15 amino acids. Germline V gene sequence: CDR1 SGHTA, CDR2 FQGNSA. Losses at the gene ends were 2 bases for V and 11 bases for J; bases not matched to a gene: 12. In nucleotides, the CDR3 is TGTGCCAGCAGCTTATTAGGGACAGGGTATTACGGGGCTTTCTTT. Protein product: CASSLLGTGYYGAFF.

This chain links TRBV27 with TRBJ2-5; TRBD1 matches at 7 bases. The CDR3 runs 17 residues. After removal of 2 bases from V and 5 bases from J, the junction contained 14 bases not matched to a gene. Germline values: CDR1 MNHEY, CDR2 SMNVEV (reference sequence). The CDR3 loop is CASSLDWAGGMLETQYF. The CDR3 DNA reads TGTGCCAGCAGTTTAGACTGGGCAGGGGGTATGTTGGAGACCCAGTACTTC.

The chain is built from TRBV28 and TRBJ2-7, with TRBD2 matching 11 bases. Germline V lookup: CDR1 MDHEN, CDR2 SYDVKM. Trimming removed 7 bases from V and 5 bases from J; junction bases left unmatched: 13. The CDR3 has 16 amino acids. In DNA form, the CDR3 reads TGTGCCAGCAAGACAAGACTAGCGGGGCCCGGGGACGAGCAGTACTTC. Protein sequence: CASKTRLAGPGDEQYF. Complete variable domain (other parts from reference TRBV28 and TRBJ2-7): DVKVTQSSRYLVKRTGEKVFLECVQDMDHENMFWYRQDPGLGLRLIYFSYDVKMKEKGDIPEGYSVSREKKERFSLILESASTNQTSMYLCASKTRLAGPGDEQYFGPGTRLTVT.

The V gene is TRBV2, the J gene TRBJ2-7; D remains ambiguous. This CDR3 spans 14 amino acids. V lost 3 bases and J 0 bases, leaving 9 bases between the germline ends. Looked up from germline, CDR1 is SNHLY and CDR2 is FYNNEI. CDR3 coding DNA: TGTGCCAGCAGTGAGCGCAGGAACTCCTACGAGCAGTACTTC. Translating it yields CASSERRNSYEQYF. Complete variable domain (other parts from reference TRBV2 and TRBJ2-7): EPEVTQTPSHQVTQMGQEVILRCVPISNHLYFYWYRQILGQKVEFLVSFYNNEISEKSEIFDDQFSVERPDGSNFTLKIRSTKLEDSAMYFCASSERRNSYEQYFGPGTRLTVT.

V is TRBV5-6 and J is TRBJ1-2, with 7 bases fitting TRBD1. Trimming at V came to 4 bases and at J to 8 bases, leaving 11 bases not matched to a gene. Looked up from germline, CDR1 is SGHDT and CDR2 is YYEEEE. The CDR3 has 14 residues. The CDR3 coding sequence is TGTGCCAGCAGCGTTGGGCGACAGGGTGGCGGCTACACCTTC. Translated: CASSVGRQGGGYTF.

J is TRBJ2-1 and V is TRBV27; D uncertain. Germline assignment: CDR1 MNHEY and CDR2 SMNVEV (reference sequence). This CDR3 has 16 residues. Between the trimmed V and J ends, which lost 2 bases and 0 bases, there was a span of 11 bases. This CDR3 reads CASSLHSSISYNEQFF. The DNA of the CDR3 is TGTGCCAGCAGTTTACACAGCTCCATCTCCTACAATGAGCAGTTCTTC.

This clone has a single count. The rearrangement links TRBV25-1 to TRBJ1-1; a weak D match, TRBD1 (6 bases). The germline V gene has CDR1 MGHDK and CDR2 SYGVNS. This CDR3 is 13 amino acids long. The V end lost 9 bases, the J end lost 5 bases, and 16 bases lay between the germline ends. This CDR3 is CASKPQGWTEAFF. The CDR3 nucleotides are TGTGCCAGTAAACCCCAGGGGTGGACTGAAGCTTTCTTT.

J is TRBJ2-5 and V is TRBV30, with D perhaps TRBD1 (6 bases). Per the germline V gene, CDR1 is GTSNPN and CDR2 is SVGIG (reference sequence). Trimming took off 1 base at V and 2 bases at J, with 26 bases between the two ends. This CDR3 has 19 amino acids. The CDR3 loop is CAWSAYTGFYRVGQETQYF. As DNA, the CDR3 is TGTGCCTGGAGTGCCTATACCGGGTTTTACAGGGTGGGGCAAGAGACCCAGTACTTC.

This sequence joins TRBV6-5 and TRBJ2-2, with D perhaps matching TRBD1 (5 bases). Trimming shortened V by 2 bases and J by 2 bases, and 6 bases separated the two germline ends. Germline CDR1 and CDR2: MNHEY and SVGAGI. This CDR3 is 14 amino acids long. CDR3: CASSYGANTGELFF. The CDR3 region has the DNA TGTGCCAGCAGTTACGGGGCCAACACCGGGGAGCTGTTTTTT.

This chain joins TRBV9 and TRBJ1-5, with 7 bases lining up with TRBD1. Trimming took 0 bases from V and 2 from J; bases not matched to a gene: 2. In germline, CDR1 is SGDLS, CDR2 YYNGEE. The CDR3 sequence is 15 residues long. The CDR3 spells CASSVGTGGNQPQHF. CDR3 nucleotides: TGTGCCAGCAGCGTAGGTACAGGGGGCAATCAGCCCCAGCATTTT.

This sequence joins TRBV5-5 and TRBJ1-1; tentative D call: TRBD1 (5 bases). The CDR3 contains 15 residues. Germline V gives CDR1 SGHKS, CDR2 YYEKEE (reference sequence). Trimming stripped 3 bases from V and 0 bases from J, with 12 bases between. DNA of the CDR3: TGTGCCAGCAGCTACCAGGGTCATTTGAACACTGAAGCTTTCTTT. Encoded protein: CASSYQGHLNTEAFF.

The V and J genes are TRBV2 and TRBJ2-5; TRBD2 is a possible D gene (7 bases). The germline V gene has CDR1 SNHLY and CDR2 FYNNEI. This CDR3 contains 13 residues. The V and J ends lost 11 bases and 2 bases respectively, with 15 bases between them. The CDR3 protein is CAAGAGAQETQYF. CDR3 in DNA: TGTGCCGCAGGGGCGGGGGCACAAGAGACCCAGTACTTC.

The V and J genes are TRBV28 and TRBJ1-2; D is uncertain. The V gene lost 6 bases and the J gene lost 4 bases, with 6 bases spanning the gap. From germline, CDR1 is MDHEN and CDR2 SYDVKM. CDR3 length equals 11 residues. The CDR3 bases are TGTGCCAGCAGGAATAGCTATGGCTACACCTTC. Its translation is CASRNSYGYTF.

This clone was seen a handful of times. This rearrangement joins TRBV7-3 to TRBJ2-1; 15 bases match TRBD2. The germline V gene encodes CDR1 SGHTA and CDR2 FQGTGA. There are 16 residues in the CDR3. Trimming at V came to 4 bases and at J to 9 bases, leaving 7 bases not matched to a gene. The CDR3 loop is CASSSTGTSGGSEQFF. The CDR3 bases are TGTGCCAGCAGCTCTACCGGGACTAGCGGGGGGAGTGAGCAGTTCTTC.

The chain employs TRBV19 and TRBJ1-2; D is ambiguous. The CDR3 sequence is 16 residues long. V lost 1 base and J lost 0, with 12 bases in between. Germline V CDR1 and CDR2: LNHDA, SQIVND (reference sequence). This chain's CDR3 is CASSIGGGIPNYGYTF. The CDR3 coding sequence is TGTGCCAGTAGTATAGGAGGAGGTATCCCTAACTATGGCTACACCTTC. Variable domain in full (rest from reference TRBV19 and TRBJ1-2): DGGITQSPKYLFRKEGQNVTLSCEQNLNHDAMYWYRQDPGQGLRLIYYSQIVNDFQKGDIAEGYSVSREKKESFPLTVTSAQKNPTAFYLCASSIGGGIPNYGYTFGSGTRLTVV.

The V and J genes are TRBV28 and TRBJ1-1; TRBD1 might be the D (6 bases). Trimming stripped 6 bases from V and 6 bases from J, with 17 bases between. The CDR3 length is 14 residues. CDR1 is MDHEN, CDR2 SYDVKM, per germline. In DNA, the CDR3 is TGTGCCAGCAGACAAGGGGGGGTCAGCGCTGAAGCTTTCTTT. This encodes CASRQGGVSAEAFF.

The V call is TRBV15, the J call TRBJ2-5; TRBD1 might be the D (5 bases). CDR3 size: 18 residues. The germline CDR1 and CDR2 sequences are LNHNV and YYDKDF (reference sequence). Trimming stripped 3 bases from V and 5 bases from J, with 25 bases between. CDR3 bases: TGTGCCACCAGCAGGGGTCAGGGTACCCCCGTGGGGATGGAGACCCAGTACTTC. This encodes CATSRGQGTPVGMETQYF. Together with reference TRBV15 and TRBJ2-5, the CDR3 gives the full variable domain: DAMVIQNPRYQVTQFGKPVTLSCSQTLNHNVMYWYQQKSSQAPKLLFHYYDKDFNNEADTPDNFQSRRPNTSFCFLDIRSPGLGDTAMYLCATSRGQGTPVGMETQYFGPGTRLLVL.

The chain employs TRBV10-2 and TRBJ2-5; 8 nucleotides match TRBD2. CDR1 is WSHSY, CDR2 SAAADI, per germline. The V and J ends lost 7 bases and 0 bases, in that order; junction bases with no gene match: 7. There are 15 residues in the CDR3. CDR3 DNA sequence: TGCGCCAGCATAACCGGCGGGGGGAACCAAGAGACCCAGTACTTC. As protein: CASITGGGNQETQYF.

A single count supports this clone. The V gene is TRBV28, the J gene TRBJ1-2, with D possibly being TRBD1 (6 bases). Trimming cost V 5 bases and J 1 base, with 17 bases left between them. The germline V gene encodes CDR1 MDHEN and CDR2 SYDVKM. The CDR3 spans 16 residues. DNA for the CDR3: TGTGCCAGCAGTCTTGTGGGGACACCCTTTAACTATGGCTACACCTTC. This encodes CASSLVGTPFNYGYTF.

The chain employs TRBV7-9 and TRBJ2-5; 9 bases align to TRBD1. The CDR3 consists of 16 residues. The germline V gene encodes CDR1 SEHNR and CDR2 FQNEAQ (reference sequence). V lost 5 bases, J lost 4 bases, and 11 bases stayed unmatched. In DNA, the CDR3 is TGTGCCAGCAGCCGAAAGGGGACAGGGCGCTTAGAGACCCAGTACTTC. It yields the protein CASSRKGTGRLETQYF.

Of note for this clone: A read error may produce the germline difference seen at one junction end. The chain recombines TRBV5-6 with TRBJ2-5; D is perhaps TRBD1 (5 bases). The CDR3 consists of 13 residues. Germline V lookup: CDR1 SGHDT, CDR2 YYEEEE. Here the CDR3 DNA reads TGTGCCAGCAGCTCGATAAGCCATGGGGCCCAATACTTC. This translates into CASSSISHGAQYF.

The V call is TRBV30, the J call TRBJ2-7, with 7 bases that match TRBD2. Germline V gene lookup returns CDR1 GTSNPN and CDR2 SVGIG (reference sequence). Trimming took 1 base from V and 4 from J; bases not matched to a gene: 10. The CDR3 consists of 15 residues. In DNA, the CDR3 is TGTGCCTGGAGTGGGGTTTTTGGGGGGGGTTACGAGCAGTACGTC. Its protein is CAWSGVFGGGYEQYV.